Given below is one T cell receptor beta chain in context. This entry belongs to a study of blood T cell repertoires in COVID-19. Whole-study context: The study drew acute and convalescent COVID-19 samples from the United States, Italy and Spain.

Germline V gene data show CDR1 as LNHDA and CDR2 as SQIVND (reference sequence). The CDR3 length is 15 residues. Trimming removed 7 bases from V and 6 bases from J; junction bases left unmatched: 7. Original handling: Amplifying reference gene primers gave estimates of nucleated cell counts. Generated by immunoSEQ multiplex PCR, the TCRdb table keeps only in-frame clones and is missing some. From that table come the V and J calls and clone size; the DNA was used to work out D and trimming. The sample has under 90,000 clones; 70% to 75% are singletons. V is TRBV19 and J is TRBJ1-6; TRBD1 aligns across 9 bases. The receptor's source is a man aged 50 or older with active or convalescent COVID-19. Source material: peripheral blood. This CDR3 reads CASKSGTGRNSPLHF. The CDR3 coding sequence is TGTGCCAGTAAATCTGGGACAGGGCGTAATTCACCCCTCCACTTT.